Described below is a single T cell receptor (beta chain) sequence and its context. The antigen remains unidentified. Amplification used 60 Vbeta primers and 13 Jbeta primers. The data were produced by immunoSEQ multiplex PCR, yet TCRdb's version contains in-frame clones alone and is incomplete. Its table lists 100,000 to 150,000 clones. The V and J ends lost 2 bases and 2 bases respectively, with 10 bases between them. The CDR3 totals 14 residues. Germline V CDR1 and CDR2: MNHNS, SASEGT. The sample originates from a study of cytomegalovirus exposure and HLA in healthy donors. Across the study: Most genotyped donors, about four fifths of 350 to 500, had Caucasian-associated genetic ancestry.

Whole-study findings and limits: In a later analysis, CMV-associated beta chains were mostly HLA-associated, it appeared. Approximately 18,000 TCR beta sequences were associated with HLA alleles at 0.05 false discovery rate in a later analysis. The study labeled 170 or so TCR beta chains cytomegalovirus-associated.

Sequencing input: PBMCs. This chain connects TRBV6-1 to TRBJ2-7; D might be TRBD2 (7 bases). This TCR derives from a woman aged 40-49 years in good health and CMV-seronegative. CDR3 amino acids: CASSELGGPYEQYF. CDR3 sequence (DNA): TGTGCCAGCAGTGAACTCGGGGGGCCCTACGAGCAGTACTTC.